Below, one T cell receptor beta chain is given with its context. The source of the sample is a study of blood T cell repertoires in COVID-19. Overall study: Nucleic acid was either cDNA or gDNA, and it came from T cells, B-cell-depleted T cells, or PBMCs.

This CDR3 contains 14 residues. The V gene lost 3 bases and the J gene lost 7 bases, with 13 bases spanning the gap. Germline-derived CDR1 and CDR2 are PRHDT and FYEKMQ (reference sequence). The protocol was immunoSEQ multiplex PCR, while the TCRdb copy is restricted to in-frame clones and leaves out a portion. This sample has some 110,000 clones, with around 86% found just once. This TCR was recovered from a human donor in a cohort sampled during active COVID-19. The chain carries TRBV13 and TRBJ2-1, with D possibly TRBD2 on 5 matching bases. Sequencing was performed on peripheral blood. The CDR3 spells CASSLGGSGNEQFF. The DNA of the CDR3 is TGTGCCAGCAGCTTGGGCGGGTCGGGGAATGAGCAGTTCTTC.